The 7 T cell receptor beta chains below all came from one sample that was sequenced in a study of OX40 agonist ivuxolimab in advanced cancers. Clones were sequenced by immunoSEQ multiplex PCR, and TCRdb holds only the in-frame ones, with some missing. The sample has some 37,000 clones; 82% are singletons. Sequencing used CD4+ or CD8+ T cells sorted from blood, obtained in a trial of the OX40 agonist ivuxolimab. The receptors were sampled from an adult with an advanced solid tumor such as melanoma, head and neck, liver or kidney cancer.

This chain links TRBV7-9 with TRBJ2-3; D is possibly TRBD2 (6 bases). The CDR3 length is 14 residues. Trimming left V 5 bases short and J 0 bases short, with 9 bases between. Germline V gene lookup returns CDR1 SEHNR and CDR2 FQNEAQ (reference sequence). CDR3 region: CASSASGSTDTQYF. The CDR3 DNA follows: TGTGCCAGCAGCGCAAGCGGGAGCACAGATACGCAGTATTTT.

This clone was counted once. The chain employs TRBV5-8 and TRBJ2-1; D uncertain. Germline CDR1 SGHTS, CDR2 YDEGEE. The V end lost 0 bases, the J end lost 7 bases, and 5 bases lay between the germline ends. The CDR3 extends over 12 amino acids. The CDR3 DNA reads as TGTGCCAGCAGCTTGGGGGGTAATGAGCAGTTCTTC. Translation: CASSLGGNEQFF.

The gene calls are TRBV28 and TRBJ1-5; weak D call: TRBD1 (5 bases). The CDR3 is made up of 15 amino acids. V was clipped by 9 bases and J by 1 base, with 16 bases between them. Germline loops: CDR1 MDHEN, CDR2 SYDVKM. The DNA of the CDR3 is TGTGCCAGTACAGCAGGGATCCACAGCAATCAGCCCCAGCATTTT. This gives the protein CASTAGIHSNQPQHF.

The chain employs TRBV5-6 and TRBJ2-3; 8 bases align to TRBD1. The length of the CDR3 is 12 residues. The V segment lost 4 bases and the J segment 8 bases; nucleotides outside the gene matches: 3. Germline V gives CDR1 SGHDT, CDR2 YYEEEE. CDR3 amino acids: CASSPQGGTQYF. CDR3 DNA sequence: TGTGCCAGCAGCCCACAGGGGGGTACGCAGTATTTT.

The rearrangement uses TRBV7-9 and TRBJ2-7; TRBD1 matches 12 bases. V was pared by 5 bases and J by 5 bases, with 7 bases of the junction left unmatched. Germline CDR1 reads SEHNR; CDR2 reads FQNEAQ (reference sequence). The CDR3 is 15 amino acids. The CDR3: CASSLRGTGGHEQYF. DNA of the CDR3: TGTGCCAGCAGCCTTAGGGGGACAGGGGGCCACGAGCAGTACTTC.

V gene TRBV7-3 combines with J gene TRBJ1-2, with a weak D call TRBD1 (5 bases). The CDR3 is 13 residues long. CDR1 is SGHTA and CDR2 is FQGTGA in the germline V gene. The V gene lost 3 bases and the J gene lost 8 bases, with 13 bases spanning the gap. CDR3 loop: CASSFGALGGYTF. Written as DNA, the CDR3 is TGTGCCAGCAGCTTCGGGGCCCTCGGGGGCTACACCTTC.

The chain has TRBV28 and TRBJ1-6; D is undetermined. This CDR3 has 16 residues. From germline, CDR1 is MDHEN and CDR2 SYDVKM. The V end lost 8 bases, the J end lost 0 bases, and 14 bases lay between the germline ends. Written as DNA, the CDR3 is TGTGCCAGCCTCTCGTACTGGAGCTCCTATAATTCACCCCTCCACTTT. Its protein is CASLSYWSSYNSPLHF.